The 16 T cell receptor beta chains presented below share a single source sample, sequenced in a study of regulatory T cells in long-lasting Graves disease. Time point specified: persistent/refractory GD, antithyroid drugs over 5 years with positive TRAb. RNA from PBMCs was the source of the TCR library. Libraries of TCR beta came from iRepertoire HTBI primers plus Arm-PCR of CDR3 regions. TCRdb reprocessed the multiplex PCR reads with MiXCR, giving one entry per CDR3 protein. The sample consists of about 660,000 distinct CDR3 sequences, 25% to 35% of them appearing once. Here the sequenced sample was peripheral blood mononuclear cells (PBMCs), taken when the disease was refractory, from a patient treated with antithyroid drugs. The receptors originated from a female donor with Graves disease.

This clonotype was seen only a few times. The chain couples TRBV29-1 to TRBJ1-1; D uncertain. V lost 3 bases and J lost 0, with 11 bases in between. Per germline, CDR1 SQVTM and CDR2 ANQGSEA. This CDR3 is built from 14 residues. CDR3 region: CSVEGDGMNTEAFF. CDR3 nucleotides: TGCAGCGTTGAGGGAGACGGAATGAACACTGAAGCTTTCTTT. The full variable domain, in which reference TRBV29-1 and TRBJ1-1 provide the parts outside the CDR3, is SAVISQKPSRDICQRGTSLTIQCQVDSQVTMMFWYRQQPGQSLTLIATANQGSEATYESGFVIDKFPISRPNLTFSTLTVSNMSPEDSSIYLCSVEGDGMNTEAFFGQGTRLTVV.

This clonotype was counted a few times. CDR3 loop: CASVGGGAFYGYTF. CDR3 nucleotides: TGTGCTAGTGTCGGCGGGGGCGCGTTCTATGGCTACACCTTC. V is TRBV12-5 and J is TRBJ1-2; perhaps TRBD1 as D (6 bases). V dropped 7 bases and J dropped 4 bases, with 16 bases sitting between them. CDR1 and CDR2 from the germline V gene are LGHNT and FRNRAP. The CDR3 has 14 residues. Full variable domain (missing parts from reference TRBV12-5 and TRBJ1-2): DARVTQTPRHKVTEMGQEVTMRCQPILGHNTVFWYRQTMMQGLELLAYFRNRAPLDDSGMPKDRFSAEMPDATLATLKIQPSEPRDSAVYFCASVGGGAFYGYTFGSGTRLTVV.

This chain connects TRBV12-3 or TRBV12-4 to TRBJ1-5; perhaps TRBD1 as D (6 bases). CDR3 length equals 15 residues. V was trimmed by 7 bases and J by 3 bases, leaving 16 bases between them. The CDR3 sequence: CASKEGGGVNQPQHF. Written as DNA, the CDR3 is TGTGCCAGCAAGGAGGGGGGGGGAGTCAATCAGCCCCAGCATTTT.

This chain connects TRBV12-3 or TRBV12-4 to TRBJ2-7; maybe TRBD1 (5 bases). The V end lost 6 bases, the J end lost 3 bases, and 21 bases lay between the germline ends. The CDR3 runs 16 residues. The CDR3 coding sequence is TGTGCCAGCAGCCAAAGGGGAAATATAAGGTTCTACGAGCAGTACTTC. Its protein is CASSQRGNIRFYEQYF.

There are a few counts of this clonotype. V and J are TRBV19 and TRBJ1-2; TRBD1 agrees at 9 bases. The junction had 4 bases not matched to a gene; V was cut back by 6 bases and J by 5 bases. CDR1 and CDR2 (germline): LNHDA, SQIVND (reference sequence). The CDR3 length is 13 residues. The CDR3 DNA follows: TGTGCCAGTAGATTGGGACAGGGATATGGCTACACCTTC. This sequence encodes CASRLGQGYGYTF.

This chain connects TRBV7-3 to TRBJ1-2, with 7 bases lining up with TRBD1. V lost 0 bases, J lost 7 bases, and 8 bases stayed unmatched. The CDR3 has 15 amino acids. From germline, CDR1 is SGHTA and CDR2 FQGTGA. In DNA form, the CDR3 reads TGTGCCAGCAGCTTAACACTGACAGGGTCTGGTGGCTACACCTTC. Translating it yields CASSLTLTGSGGYTF.

The chain employs TRBV6-2 or TRBV6-3 and TRBJ1-5; D is undetermined. The CDR3 spans 15 residues. Trimming took off 5 bases at V and 2 bases at J, with 13 bases between the two ends. Germline V CDR1 and CDR2: MNHEY, SVGEGT. CDR3 loop: CASSEEGAGNQPQHF. For the CDR3, the DNA is TGTGCCAGCAGTGAAGAGGGCGCGGGCAATCAGCCCCAGCATTTT.

This clonotype was seen just once. A much larger clone is a single base away; this may be a read error. This rearrangement joins TRBV2 to TRBJ1-5; possible D gene TRBD1, 5 bases. This CDR3 region has 15 residues. Germline V gene lookup returns CDR1 SNHLY and CDR2 FYNNEI. The CDR3: CASSTSSGLNQPRHF. The DNA for the CDR3 is TGTGCCAGCAGCACTTCATCGGGGCTCAATCAGCCCCGGCATTTT. Filled out from reference TRBV2 and TRBJ1-5, the complete variable domain reads EPEVTQTPSHQVTQMGQEVILRCVPISNHLYFYWYRQILGQKVEFLVSFYNNEISEKSEIFDDQFSVERPDGSNFTLKIRSTKLEDSAMYFCASSTSSGLNQPRHFGDGTRLSIL.

The chain recombines TRBV28 with TRBJ1-1; D is perhaps TRBD1 (5 bases). V was clipped by 7 bases and J by 2 bases, with 14 bases between them. The germline gives CDR1 MDHEN, CDR2 SYDVKM. CDR3 size: 14 residues. The CDR3 DNA follows: TGTGCCAGCACCCCGTTTAGGGGTAACACTGAAGCTTTCTTT. It translates to CASTPFRGNTEAFF.

CDR3 nucleotides: TGTGCCAGCAGCCAAGGAGTGGCGAACACCGGGGAGCTGTTTTTT. This encodes CASSQGVANTGELFF. The V call is TRBV3-1, the J call TRBJ2-2; D unresolved. The CDR3 is 15 residues long. Per germline, CDR1 LGHDT and CDR2 YNNKEL (reference sequence). V was cut by 1 base and J by 0 bases, with 6 bases left in between.

The J gene is TRBJ1-2, the V gene TRBV2; D is uncertain. The V gene lost 4 bases and the J gene lost 6 bases, with 9 bases spanning the gap. Per germline, CDR1 SNHLY and CDR2 FYNNEI. The CDR3 extends over 12 amino acids. CDR3 in amino acids: CASSAQADGYTF. The DNA for the CDR3 is TGTGCCAGCAGTGCTCAGGCGGATGGCTACACCTTC.

With respect to this clonotype: With a much larger clone just one base away, this may be a read error. The V call is TRBV12-3 or TRBV12-4, the J call TRBJ2-5, with 8 bases lining up with TRBD2. There are 15 residues in the CDR3. The CDR3 here is CASSPGLAVQENQYF. The CDR3 bases are TGTGCCAGCAGTCCTGGACTAGCAGTTCAAGAGAACCAGTACTTC.

The V and J genes are TRBV30 and TRBJ1-2; D is uncertain. This CDR3 has 14 amino acids. Trimming took off 2 bases at V and 2 bases at J, with 12 bases between the two ends. Looked up from germline, CDR1 is GTSNPN and CDR2 is SVGIG (reference sequence). The CDR3 sequence is CAWSRTAKNYGYTF. CDR3 DNA sequence: TGTGCCTGGAGTAGAACAGCTAAAAACTATGGCTACACCTTC.

This clonotype was observed at least ten times. The chain couples TRBV7-3 to TRBJ1-1; TRBD1 is a possible D gene (5 bases). CDR3 length equals 13 residues. The germline gives CDR1 SGHTA, CDR2 FQGTGA. The germline V and J ends were trimmed by 6 bases and 1 base, with 9 bases remaining between them. The CDR3 DNA sequence: TGTGCCAGCAGTTTTCAGGGGAACACTGAAGCTTTCTTT. Encoded protein: CASSFQGNTEAFF.

The table lists this clonotype with many counts. This chain links TRBV11-1 with TRBJ2-2; tentative D call: TRBD1 (7 bases). V was trimmed by 0 bases and J by 1 base, leaving 18 bases between them. The germline CDR1 and CDR2 sequences are SGHAT and FQDESV (reference sequence). This CDR3 has 19 amino acids. In nucleotides, the CDR3 is TGTGCCAGCAGCTTAGCGAGGCGGGACAGAGGCGTGAACACCGGGGAGCTGTTTTTT. This gives the protein CASSLARRDRGVNTGELFF.

The table lists this clonotype with a few counts. This chain connects TRBV10-3 to TRBJ1-2, with 7 bases aligning to TRBD1. CDR1 is ENHRY and CDR2 is SYGVKD in the germline V gene. V trimming: 4 bases; J trimming: 4 bases; junction bases outside the gene matches: 9. The CDR3 consists of 15 residues. CDR3 DNA: TGTGCCATCAGTGCGGGACAGAGAAACTCCTATGGCTACACCTTC. Translation: CAISAGQRNSYGYTF.